One sample yielded the 7 T cell receptor beta chains listed below, sequenced in a study of blood T cells in healthy people across ages. A second about 7 to 12 cycle PCR used barcoded and J-beta primers. In TCRdb, the 5' RACE reads were re-called with MiXCR into one record per CDR3 protein. The data contain approximately 400,000 distinct CDR3 sequences, approximately 52% of them singletons. Material for sequencing was blood. These receptor sequences come from a man in his sixties in good health.

This clonotype showed up just once. Sequence at one end of the junction differs from germline and may be a read error. The chain employs TRBV13 and TRBJ1-2; 10 nucleotides line up with TRBD1. The germline gives CDR1 PRHDT, CDR2 FYEKMQ (reference sequence). The CDR3 extends over 14 amino acids. The CDR3 sequence is CASSIGTGDYGYTF. The DNA of the CDR3 is TGTGCCAGCAGCATCGGGACAGGGGATTATGGCTACACATTC.

The chain links TRBV28 to TRBJ2-4; a possible D gene is TRBD1 (6 bases). The CDR3 has 15 residues. The germline V gene has CDR1 MDHEN and CDR2 SYDVKM. The ends were cut back, 2 bases at V and 6 bases at J, with 14 bases in the middle. The CDR3: CASSLGRGRGNIQYF. The DNA of the CDR3 is TGTGCCAGCAGTTTAGGCAGGGGAAGAGGAAACATTCAGTACTTC.

The chain links TRBV5-1 to TRBJ2-1, with D unresolved. Germline V gives CDR1 SGHRS, CDR2 YFSETQ. Trimming left V 0 bases short and J 8 bases short, with 15 bases between. The CDR3 has 15 residues. The CDR3 bases are TGCGCCAGCAGCTTGGGTACCAGGCTCCAGGATGAGCAGTTCTTC. It is translated as CASSLGTRLQDEQFF.

The chain carries TRBV6-6 and TRBJ2-3, with D possibly being TRBD2 (6 bases). CDR1 is MNHNY, CDR2 SVGAGI, per germline (reference sequence). The V gene lost 5 bases and the J gene lost 4 bases, with 16 bases spanning the gap. The CDR3 spans 15 residues. As DNA, the CDR3 is TGTGCCAGCAGTACAGGCGGGGCCGGGGCAGATACGCAGTATTTT. Its protein product is CASSTGGAGADTQYF.

This clonotype was counted a few times. This rearrangement joins TRBV4-2 to TRBJ2-7; 9 bases are a match to TRBD2. J gave up 7 bases and V 0 bases, and 10 bases lay outside the gene matches. In germline, CDR1 is LGHNA, CDR2 YNFKEQ. This CDR3 has 16 amino acids. CDR3: CASSQDGLAGSGEQYF. The DNA of the CDR3 is TGTGCCAGCAGCCAAGATGGGCTAGCGGGATCGGGTGAGCAGTACTTC.

The chain employs TRBV13 and TRBJ2-3; 14 nucleotides align to TRBD2. With 5 bases clipped from V and 6 bases from J, the junction kept 7 bases outside the gene matches. The CDR3 is made up of 16 amino acids. Germline V lookup: CDR1 PRHDT, CDR2 FYEKMQ (reference sequence). The CDR3 here is CASSPGTSGSPDTQYF. Here the CDR3 DNA reads TGTGCCAGCAGCCCCGGGACTAGCGGGAGCCCGGATACGCAGTATTTT.

The J gene is TRBJ2-3, the V gene TRBV20-1, with TRBD2 matching over 10 bases. Germline V gene sequence: CDR1 DFQATT, CDR2 SNEGSKA (reference sequence). Trimming removed 5 bases from V and 2 bases from J; junction bases left unmatched: 7. The CDR3 sequence is 15 residues long. The CDR3 bases are TGCAGTGCTTATACTAGCGGGGTTAACACAGATACGCAGTATTTT. Amino acid sequence: CSAYTSGVNTDTQYF.